The 16 T cell receptor beta chains in this list originate from one sample, sequenced in a study of control samples from healthy donors and cancer patients. Libraries were prepared by immunoSEQ multiplex PCR; TCRdb keeps only in-frame clonotypes and omits some of them. The data contain about 90,000 clones, around nine tenths of them seen just once; the ten biggest clones take up 3.5% to 4.5%. Source material: blood. The receptors come from a woman under 30 in good health.

This chain joins TRBV18 and TRBJ1-1; D unclear. This CDR3 is built from 15 residues. Looked up from germline, CDR1 is KGHSH and CDR2 is LQKENI. V lost 3 bases and J 0 bases, leaving 11 bases between the germline ends. The CDR3 sequence is CASSPYAVMNTEAFF. DNA of the CDR3: TGTGCCAGCTCACCGTATGCTGTAATGAACACTGAAGCTTTCTTT.

This sequence joins TRBV27 and TRBJ2-7; TRBD1 might be the D (5 bases). There are 13 residues in the CDR3. V dropped 5 bases and J dropped 4 bases, with 12 bases sitting between them. Germline loops: CDR1 MNHEY, CDR2 SMNVEV (reference sequence). The CDR3 protein is CASSPRSGYEQYF. The CDR3 nucleotides are TGTGCCAGCAGTCCTCGATCAGGGTACGAGCAGTACTTC.

The chain uses TRBV25-1 and TRBJ2-2; TRBD1 matches at 7 bases. This CDR3 has 16 amino acids. Germline V gives CDR1 MGHDK, CDR2 SYGVNS. V dropped 7 bases and J dropped 1; count of bases not matched to a gene: 9. CDR3 sequence: CASIHRGGENTGELFF. The CDR3 nucleotides are TGTGCCAGCATCCACAGGGGCGGTGAGAACACCGGGGAGCTGTTTTTT.

This clone was detected only a few times. The J gene is TRBJ2-1, the V gene TRBV7-9; 10 bases line up with TRBD2. Germline CDR1 SEHNR, CDR2 FQNEAQ (reference sequence). V shed 3 bases and J 4 bases; nucleotides not matched to a gene: 3. CDR3 length: 15 residues. The CDR3 reads CASSLGLARYNEQFF. CDR3 bases: TGTGCCAGCAGCTTGGGACTAGCGCGATACAATGAGCAGTTCTTC.

The count of this clone is one. The genes are TRBV5-1 and TRBJ1-2; TRBD1 matches at 7 bases. The CDR3 has 16 amino acids. Germline trimming cut 1 base from V and 7 bases from J; bases unmatched to any gene: 13. Germline V gene sequence: CDR1 SGHRS, CDR2 YFSETQ. The CDR3 region is CASSLQGEQGFSGYTF. The DNA of the CDR3 is TGCGCCAGCAGCTTGCAGGGGGAGCAGGGGTTCTCTGGCTACACCTTC.

The chain joins TRBV4-2 to TRBJ1-5; no firm D call. The V gene's germline CDR1 is LGHNA and CDR2 YNFKEQ. CDR3 size: 15 residues. V was trimmed by 5 bases and J by 2 bases, leaving 13 bases between them. The DNA for the CDR3 is TGTGCCAGCAGCTACGGACGTATAGGCAATCAGCCCCAGCATTTT. Encoded protein: CASSYGRIGNQPQHF.

This chain joins TRBV7-9 and TRBJ2-2; D is undetermined. Germline V CDR1 and CDR2: SEHNR, FQNEAQ (reference sequence). The CDR3 length is 13 residues. V was shortened by 0 bases and J by 8 bases, with 7 bases between the two germline ends. For the CDR3, the DNA is TGTGCCAGCAGCTTAGCCCAAGGGGGGGAGCTGTTTTTT. Amino acids: CASSLAQGGELFF.

The genes are TRBV5-4 and TRBJ1-2; D perhaps matches TRBD1 (6 bases). The V gene's germline CDR1 is SGHNT and CDR2 YYREEE (reference sequence). The CDR3 is 15 residues long. Trimming left V 0 bases short and J 0 bases short, with 9 bases between. The CDR3 coding sequence is TGTGCCAGCAGCTTGGGACAGGCCACTAACTATGGCTACACCTTC. This translates into CASSLGQATNYGYTF.

The chain couples TRBV18 to TRBJ1-2; 8 bases align to TRBD1. CDR1 and CDR2 from the germline V gene are KGHSH and LQKENI. The CDR3 is 13 amino acids. Trimming at V came to 8 bases and at J to 6 bases, leaving 8 bases not matched to a gene. CDR3 residues: CASTTGVGDGYTF. The CDR3 coding sequence is TGTGCCAGCACGACAGGGGTAGGGGATGGCTACACCTTC.

This chain connects TRBV3-1 (or the pseudogene TRBV3-2) to TRBJ1-6; D remains unclear. CDR3 length: 13 amino acids. Germline V gives CDR1 LGHDT, CDR2 YNNKEL (reference sequence). V dropped 5 bases and J dropped 8 bases, with 10 bases sitting between them. For the CDR3, the DNA is TGTGCCAGCAGCTTCCTCACGGATTCACCCCTCCACTTT. It codes for CASSFLTDSPLHF.

As regards this clone: Other DNA sequences in this specimen translate into the identical CDR3. The chain is built from TRBV3-1 (or the pseudogene TRBV3-2) and TRBJ1-6; TRBD1 might be the D (5 bases). The CDR3 totals 13 residues. Germline CDR1 reads LGHDT; CDR2 reads YNNKEL (reference sequence). Between the trimmed V and J ends, which lost 1 base and 8 bases, there was a span of 6 bases. CDR3 sequence: CASSQGGDSPLHF. CDR3 DNA: TGTGCCAGCAGCCAAGGGGGGGATTCACCCCTCCACTTT.

This clone was counted between two and nine times. The chain couples TRBV25-1 to TRBJ2-2; the D gene could be TRBD1 or TRBD2 (6 bases each). Germline CDR1 MGHDK, CDR2 SYGVNS. Trimming shortened V by 3 bases and J by 6 bases, and 14 bases separated the two germline ends. The CDR3 contains 15 residues. CDR3 sequence (DNA): TGTGCCAGCAGTGACCCGGGGGCGGGGTCCGGGGAGCTGTTTTTT. Translating gives CASSDPGAGSGELFF.

The J gene is TRBJ1-2, the V gene TRBV7-9; D possibly corresponds to TRBD1 (5 bases). Germline-derived CDR1 and CDR2 are SEHNR and FQNEAQ (reference sequence). V lost 2 bases and J lost 2, with 9 bases in between. CDR3 size: 14 residues. CDR3 residues: CASSLTGHNYGYTF. The CDR3 DNA follows: TGTGCCAGCAGCTTAACCGGACACAACTATGGCTACACCTTC.

The rearrangement links TRBV7-3 to TRBJ1-3; possible D gene TRBD1, 5 bases. CDR1 and CDR2 (germline): SGHTA, FQGTGA. Trimming took 5 bases from V and 8 from J, leaving 19 bases between them. The CDR3 has 15 amino acids. The CDR3 region has the DNA TGTGCCAGCAGCCCCCATCCGGGAGTGGGGGACACCATATATTTT. Translated, it gives CASSPHPGVGDTIYF.

V usage is TRBV12-3 or TRBV12-4 and J usage is TRBJ2-5, with D possibly being TRBD1 (6 bases). The V end was cut by 6 bases, the J end by 1 base, with 9 bases between. The CDR3 contains 13 residues. CDR3 amino acids: CASRPDSQETQYF. Here the CDR3 DNA reads TGTGCCAGCAGGCCGGACAGCCAAGAGACCCAGTACTTC.

The chain links TRBV6-4 to TRBJ1-1; 8 bases agree with TRBD1. The V gene end was trimmed by 7 bases and the J gene end by 1 base; junction bases not matched to a gene: 11. The CDR3 is 16 amino acids. Germline V CDR1 and CDR2: MRHNA, SNTAGT. CDR3 protein: CASIGRTGMANTEAFF. The CDR3 bases are TGTGCCAGCATCGGAAGGACAGGGATGGCGAACACTGAAGCTTTCTTT.